This T cell receptor (beta chain) was found in a study of CD8 T cells in ankylosing spondylitis. Quantitative barcoded 5'-RACE was used to prepare TCR beta libraries. TCRdb re-analysed the 5' RACE reads in MiXCR, keeping a single row per CDR3 protein. This sample has under 950,000 distinct CDR3 sequences, with about 20% found just once. On this clonotype: Its antigen is unidentified.

Overall study findings and caveats: The disease-linked clones had a CD8+ phenotype and low blood frequencies. Certain motif variants had earlier been reported in reactive arthritis synovial fluid and blood. Eight highly homologous variants made up a TCR beta motif, and this motif appeared characteristic of ankylosing spondylitis blood.

The TCR was taken from a male donor with ankylosing spondylitis. What was sequenced was blood, either unsorted or a sorted T cell fraction (not recorded which).

Written as DNA, the CDR3 is TGTGCCAGCAGCCAGGAGCTATACCAAGAGACCCAGTACTTC. Translating gives CASSQELYQETQYF. This chain connects TRBV7-9 to TRBJ2-5; D gene unclear. The CDR3 runs to 14 residues. CDR1 is SEHNR and CDR2 is FQNEAQ in the germline V gene (reference sequence). Between the trimmed V and J ends, which lost 5 bases and 0 bases, there was a span of 10 bases.